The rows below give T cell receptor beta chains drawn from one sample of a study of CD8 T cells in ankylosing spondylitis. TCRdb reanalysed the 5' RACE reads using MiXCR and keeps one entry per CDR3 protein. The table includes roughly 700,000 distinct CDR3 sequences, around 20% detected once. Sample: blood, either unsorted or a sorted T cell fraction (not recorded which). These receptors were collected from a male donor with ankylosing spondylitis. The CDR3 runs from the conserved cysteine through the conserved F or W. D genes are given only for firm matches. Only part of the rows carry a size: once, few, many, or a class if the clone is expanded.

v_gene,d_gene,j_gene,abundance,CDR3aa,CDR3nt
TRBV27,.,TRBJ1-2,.,CASSWRLGGGYTF,TGTGCCAGCTCCTGGAGGCTTGGGGGAGGCTACACCTTC
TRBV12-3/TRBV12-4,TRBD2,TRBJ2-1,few,CASSTGLVGYNEQFF,TGTGCCAGCAGTACGGGACTAGTTGGCTACAATGAGCAGTTCTTC
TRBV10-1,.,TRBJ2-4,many,CASSEYRGSIQYF,TGCGCCAGCAGTGAGTATCGAGGCTCCATTCAGTACTTC
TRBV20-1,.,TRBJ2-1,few,CSARRDSMSSYNEQFF,TGCAGTGCTAGGCGGGACTCAATGAGCTCCTACAATGAGCAGTTCTTC
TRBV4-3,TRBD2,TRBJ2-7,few,CASSRRGAGLYEQYF,TGCGCCAGCAGCCGTCGGGGAGCGGGGTTATACGAGCAGTACTTC
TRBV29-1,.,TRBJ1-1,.,CSIDPSGTEAFF,TGCAGCATTGACCCCAGCGGCACTGAAGCTTTCTTT
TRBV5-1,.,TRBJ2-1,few,CASSAGANNEQFF,TGCGCCAGCAGTGCGGGGGCCAACAATGAGCAGTTCTTC
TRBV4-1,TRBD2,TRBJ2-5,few,CASSQDRLAGPYQETQYF,TGCGCCAGCAGCCAAGATCGGCTAGCGGGTCCGTACCAAGAGACCCAGTACTTC
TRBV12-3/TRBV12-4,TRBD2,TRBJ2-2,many,CASSLGAGRLAGELFF,TGTGCCAGCAGTTTAGGAGCGGGGAGGCTTGCCGGGGAGCTGTTTTTT
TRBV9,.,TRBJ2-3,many,CASSVEDTQYF,TGTGCCAGCAGCGTAGAAGATACGCAGTATTTT
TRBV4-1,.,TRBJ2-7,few,CASSQDSSDYSYEQYF,TGCGCCAGCAGCCAAGATTCGTCAGACTACTCCTACGAGCAGTACTTC
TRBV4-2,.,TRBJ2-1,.,CASSQRGSNNEQFF,TGTGCCAGCAGCCAACGGGGATCCAACAATGAGCAGTTCTTC
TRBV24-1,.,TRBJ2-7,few,CATSGTLTDEQYF,TGTGCCACCAGTGGTACGCTCACGGACGAGCAGTACTTC
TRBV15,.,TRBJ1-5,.,CATSRDRGVNQPQHF,TGTGCCACCAGCAGAGATCGAGGGGTCAATCAGCCCCAGCATTTT
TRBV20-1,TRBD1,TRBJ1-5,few,CSAGDRVGQPQHF,TGCAGTGCTGGGGACAGGGTCGGTCAGCCCCAGCATTTT
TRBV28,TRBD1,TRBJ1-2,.,CASSPGTGGLYGYTF,TGTGCCAGCAGCCCCGGGACAGGGGGCCTCTATGGCTACACCTTC
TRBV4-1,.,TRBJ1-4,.,CASSSPQGGGNEKLFF,TGCGCCAGCAGCTCCCCACAGGGAGGGGGTAATGAAAAACTGTTTTTT
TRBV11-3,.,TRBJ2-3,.,CATAKGGTTDTQYF,TGTGCCACCGCCAAGGGAGGGACAACAGATACGCAGTATTTT
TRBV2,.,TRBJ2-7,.,CASSEARTIEQYF,TGTGCCAGCAGTGAAGCCAGGACGATCGAGCAGTACTTC
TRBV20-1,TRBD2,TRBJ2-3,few,CSARGGLAELTDTQYF,TGCAGTGCTAGAGGTGGACTAGCGGAACTCACAGATACGCAGTATTTT
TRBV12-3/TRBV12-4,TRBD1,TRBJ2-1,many,CASSGDRVNEQFF,TGTGCCAGCAGCGGGGACAGGGTCAATGAGCAGTTCTTC
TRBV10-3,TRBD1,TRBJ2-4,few,CAISSGTVNIQYF,TGTGCCATCAGTTCCGGGACAGTAAACATTCAGTACTTC
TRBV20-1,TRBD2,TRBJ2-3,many,CSAGLAGGNTQYF,TGCAGTGCTGGACTAGCGGGGGGCAATACGCAGTATTTT
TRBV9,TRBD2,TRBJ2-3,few,CASGETSGDTQYF,TGTGCCAGCGGGGAAACTAGCGGCGATACGCAGTATTTT
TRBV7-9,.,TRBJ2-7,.,CASSLLGEGFSEQYF,TGTGCCAGCAGCTTACTGGGAGAGGGGTTTTCCGAGCAGTACTTC
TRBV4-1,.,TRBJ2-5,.,CASSQDPGAGETQYF,TGCGCCAGCAGCCAAGATCCGGGGGCTGGGGAGACCCAGTACTTC
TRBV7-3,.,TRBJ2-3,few,CASSPRPGLLTDTQYF,TGTGCCAGCAGCCCCAGACCCGGACTTCTCACAGATACGCAGTATTTT
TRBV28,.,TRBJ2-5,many,CASSSAGASRGETQYF,TGTGCCAGCAGTTCCGCCGGGGCATCCAGGGGAGAGACCCAGTACTTC
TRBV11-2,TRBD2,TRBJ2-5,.,CASSLNPGLAGVETQYF,TGTGCCAGCAGCCTAAATCCCGGACTAGCGGGAGTGGAGACCCAGTACTTC
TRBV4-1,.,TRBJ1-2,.,CASSQEPQLSYGYTF,TGCGCCAGCAGCCAAGAACCCCAACTAAGCTATGGCTACACCTTC
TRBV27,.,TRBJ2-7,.,CASSWIGGSGPYEQYF,TGTGCCAGCAGTTGGATTGGCGGTTCGGGACCCTACGAGCAGTACTTC
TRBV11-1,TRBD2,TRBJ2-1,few,CASSLIGGGDPPYNEQFF,TGTGCCAGCAGCTTAATCGGGGGGGGTGATCCCCCCTACAATGAGCAGTTCTTC
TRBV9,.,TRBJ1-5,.,CASSVAANPHQPQHF,TGTGCCAGCAGCGTAGCCGCCAACCCCCATCAGCCCCAGCATTTT
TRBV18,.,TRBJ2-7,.,CASSPKRAADYEQYF,TGTGCCAGCTCACCAAAAAGGGCAGCGGACTACGAGCAGTACTTC
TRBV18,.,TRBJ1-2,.,CASSEGDRFYGYTF,TGTGCCAGCTCAGAAGGCGACAGATTCTATGGCTACACCTTC
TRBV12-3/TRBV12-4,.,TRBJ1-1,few,CASSTYTRGLGNTEAFF,TGTGCCAGCAGTACCTATACCCGAGGGCTGGGGAACACTGAAGCTTTCTTT